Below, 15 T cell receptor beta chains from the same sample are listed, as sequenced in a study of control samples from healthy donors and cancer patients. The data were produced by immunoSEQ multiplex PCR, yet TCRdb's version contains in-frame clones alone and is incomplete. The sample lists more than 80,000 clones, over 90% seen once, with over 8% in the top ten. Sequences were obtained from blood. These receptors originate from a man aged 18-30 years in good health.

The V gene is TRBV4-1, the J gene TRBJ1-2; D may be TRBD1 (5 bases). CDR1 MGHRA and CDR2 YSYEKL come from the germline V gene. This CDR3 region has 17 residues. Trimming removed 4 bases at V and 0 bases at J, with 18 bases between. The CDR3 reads CASSPGLLPRPNYGYTF. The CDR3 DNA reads TGCGCCAGCAGCCCGGGACTTCTTCCCCGCCCTAACTATGGCTACACCTTC.

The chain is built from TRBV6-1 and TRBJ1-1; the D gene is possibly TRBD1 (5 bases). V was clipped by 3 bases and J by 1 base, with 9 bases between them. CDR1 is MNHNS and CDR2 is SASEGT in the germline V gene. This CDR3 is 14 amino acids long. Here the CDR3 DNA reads TGTGCCAGCAGTGATTTGGACAAGAACACTGAAGCTTTCTTT. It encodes CASSDLDKNTEAFF.

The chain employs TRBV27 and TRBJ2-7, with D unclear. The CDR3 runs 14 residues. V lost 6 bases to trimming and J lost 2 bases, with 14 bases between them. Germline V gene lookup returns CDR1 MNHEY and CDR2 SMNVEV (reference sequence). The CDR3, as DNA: TGTGCCAGCAGCCCAGAAGGGTATGCCTACGAGCAGTACTTC. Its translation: CASSPEGYAYEQYF.

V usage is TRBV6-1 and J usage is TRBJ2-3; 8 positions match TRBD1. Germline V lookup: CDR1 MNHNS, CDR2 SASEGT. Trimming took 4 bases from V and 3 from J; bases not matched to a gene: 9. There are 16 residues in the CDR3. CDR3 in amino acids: CASSGRTGSRTDTQYF. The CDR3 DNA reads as TGTGCCAGCAGTGGTCGGACAGGGAGTCGGACAGATACGCAGTATTTT.

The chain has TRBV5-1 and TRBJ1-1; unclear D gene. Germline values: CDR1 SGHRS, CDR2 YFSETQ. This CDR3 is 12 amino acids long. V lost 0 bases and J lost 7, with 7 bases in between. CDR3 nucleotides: TGCGCCAGCAGCTTGGGTCTAGATGAAGCTTTCTTT. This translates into CASSLGLDEAFF.

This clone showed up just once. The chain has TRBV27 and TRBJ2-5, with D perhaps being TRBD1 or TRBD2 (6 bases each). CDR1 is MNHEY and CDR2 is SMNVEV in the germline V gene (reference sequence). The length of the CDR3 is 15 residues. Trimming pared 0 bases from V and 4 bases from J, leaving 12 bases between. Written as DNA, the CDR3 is TGTGCCAGCAGTTTATCGGCCGGAGGGGGAGAGACCCAGTACTTC. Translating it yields CASSLSAGGGETQYF.

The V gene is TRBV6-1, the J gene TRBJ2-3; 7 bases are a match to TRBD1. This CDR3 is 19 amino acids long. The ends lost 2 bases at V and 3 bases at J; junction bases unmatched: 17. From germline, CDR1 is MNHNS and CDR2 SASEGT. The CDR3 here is CASSEPVLAGGLKTDTQYF. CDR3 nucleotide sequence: TGTGCCAGCAGTGAACCGGTCTTGGCAGGGGGTTTGAAAACAGATACGCAGTATTTT.

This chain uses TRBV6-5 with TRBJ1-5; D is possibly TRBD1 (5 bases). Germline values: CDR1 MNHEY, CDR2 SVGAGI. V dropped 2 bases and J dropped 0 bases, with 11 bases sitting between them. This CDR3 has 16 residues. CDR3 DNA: TGTGCCAGCAGTTACGACAGTCCTTATAGCAATCAGCCCCAGCATTTT. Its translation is CASSYDSPYSNQPQHF.

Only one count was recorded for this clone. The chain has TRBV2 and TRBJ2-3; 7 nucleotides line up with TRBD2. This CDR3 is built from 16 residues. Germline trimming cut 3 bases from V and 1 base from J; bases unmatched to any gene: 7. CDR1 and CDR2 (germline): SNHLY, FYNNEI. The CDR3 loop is CASSDSLTSGTDTQYF. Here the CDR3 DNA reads TGTGCCAGCAGTGACAGCCTAACTAGCGGCACAGATACGCAGTATTTT.

CDR3 sequence reads: CATSDKKYNEQFF. The CDR3 DNA reads TGTGCCACCAGTGATAAGAAGTACAATGAGCAGTTCTTC. The genes are TRBV24-1 and TRBJ2-1, with D hard to call. CDR3 length: 13 residues. Germline CDR1 is KGHDR and CDR2 is SFDVKD. V dropped 3 bases and J dropped 4 bases, with 6 bases sitting between them.

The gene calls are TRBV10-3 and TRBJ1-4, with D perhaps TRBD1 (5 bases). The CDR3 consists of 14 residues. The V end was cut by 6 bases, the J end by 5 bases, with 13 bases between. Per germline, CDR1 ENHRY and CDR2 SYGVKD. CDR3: CAISTREENEKLFF. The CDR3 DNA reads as TGTGCCATCAGCACCAGGGAGGAGAATGAAAAACTGTTTTTT.

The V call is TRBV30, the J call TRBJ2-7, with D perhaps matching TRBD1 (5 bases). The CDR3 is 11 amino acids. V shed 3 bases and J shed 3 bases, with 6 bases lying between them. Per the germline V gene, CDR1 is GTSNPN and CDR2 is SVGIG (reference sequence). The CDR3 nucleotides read TGTGCCTGGAGGGGGCTCTACGAGCAGTACTTC. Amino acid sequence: CAWRGLYEQYF.

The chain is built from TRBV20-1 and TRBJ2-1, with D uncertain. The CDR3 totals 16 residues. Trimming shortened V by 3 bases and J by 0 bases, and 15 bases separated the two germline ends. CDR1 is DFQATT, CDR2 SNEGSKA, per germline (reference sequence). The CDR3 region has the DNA TGCAGTGCTAGTCCCCTTTCTGGCTACTCCTACAATGAGCAGTTCTTC. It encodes CSASPLSGYSYNEQFF.

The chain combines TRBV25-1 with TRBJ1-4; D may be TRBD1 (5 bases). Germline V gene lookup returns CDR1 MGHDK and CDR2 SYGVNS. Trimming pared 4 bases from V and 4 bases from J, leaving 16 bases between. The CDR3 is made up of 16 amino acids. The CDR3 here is CASSVTRGVRNEKLFF. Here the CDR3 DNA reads TGTGCCAGCAGTGTTACCCGGGGGGTACGTAATGAAAAACTGTTTTTT. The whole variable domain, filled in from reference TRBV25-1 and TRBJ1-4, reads EADIYQTPRYLVIGTGKKITLECSQTMGHDKMYWYQQDPGMELHLIHYSYGVNSTEKGDLSSESTVSRIRTEHFPLTLESARPSHTSQYLCASSVTRGVRNEKLFFGSGTQLSVL.

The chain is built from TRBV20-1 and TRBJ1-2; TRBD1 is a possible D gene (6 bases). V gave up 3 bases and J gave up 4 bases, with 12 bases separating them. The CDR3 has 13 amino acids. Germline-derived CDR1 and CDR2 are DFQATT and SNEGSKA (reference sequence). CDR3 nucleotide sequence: TGCAGTGCTAGTTTCAGGGGATCCTATGGCTACACCTTC. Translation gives CSASFRGSYGYTF.